This T cell receptor (beta chain) emerged from a study of lymphopenia after photon versus proton radiotherapy. Only a few counts were recorded for this clone. The antigen remains undetermined. J was trimmed by 4 bases and V by 4 bases; bases with no gene match: 7. The V gene's germline CDR1 is SGHRS and CDR2 YFSETQ. The CDR3 covers 14 residues. Study-level points and caveats: Relative stability marked proton patients; photon patients lost diversity and naive cells. Only patients who died were analyzed for survival; proton advantage is unproven.

Generated by immunoSEQ multiplex PCR, the TCRdb table keeps only in-frame clones and is missing some. Of tens of thousands of clones in the sample, less than 85% were seen once. Sequenced material: peripheral blood, taken from a patient treated with proton-based radiotherapy. The source of this sequence is a man aged 60 to 75 with pancreatic cancer. V is TRBV5-1 and J is TRBJ1-2, with TRBD1 identical over 7 bases. CDR3 residues: CASSPDRLPYGYTF. CDR3 DNA sequence: TGCGCCAGCAGCCCGGACAGGCTACCCTATGGCTACACCTTC.